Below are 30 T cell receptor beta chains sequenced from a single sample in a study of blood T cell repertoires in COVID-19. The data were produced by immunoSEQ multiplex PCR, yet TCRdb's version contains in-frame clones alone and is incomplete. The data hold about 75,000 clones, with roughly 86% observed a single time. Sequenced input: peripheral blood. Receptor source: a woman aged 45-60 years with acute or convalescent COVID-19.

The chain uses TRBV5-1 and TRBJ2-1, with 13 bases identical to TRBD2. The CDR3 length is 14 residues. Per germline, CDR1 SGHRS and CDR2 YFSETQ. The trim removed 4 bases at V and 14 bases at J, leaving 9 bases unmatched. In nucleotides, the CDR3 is TGCGCCAGCAGCCTTCGACTAGCGGGAGGAGAGGAGTTCTTC. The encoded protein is CASSLRLAGGEEFF.

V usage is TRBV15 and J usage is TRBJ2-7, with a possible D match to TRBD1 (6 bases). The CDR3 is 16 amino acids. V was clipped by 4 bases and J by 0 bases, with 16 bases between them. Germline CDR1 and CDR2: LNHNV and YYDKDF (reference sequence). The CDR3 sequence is CATSTLGQGSSYEQYF. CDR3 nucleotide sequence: TGTGCCACCAGCACCCTCGGGCAGGGGAGCTCCTACGAGCAGTACTTC.

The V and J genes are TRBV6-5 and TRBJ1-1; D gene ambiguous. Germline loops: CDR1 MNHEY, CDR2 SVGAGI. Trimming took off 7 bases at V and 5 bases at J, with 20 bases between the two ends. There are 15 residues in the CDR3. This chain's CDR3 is CASTPSGLPGTEAFF. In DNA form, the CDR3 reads TGTGCCAGCACCCCTTCCGGACTGCCGGGGACTGAAGCTTTCTTT.

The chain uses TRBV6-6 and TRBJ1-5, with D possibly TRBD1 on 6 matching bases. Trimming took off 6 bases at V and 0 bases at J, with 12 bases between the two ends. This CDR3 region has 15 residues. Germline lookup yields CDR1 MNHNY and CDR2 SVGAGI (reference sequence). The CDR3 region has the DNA TGTGCCAGCAGGAAGGACAGTTATAGCAATCAGCCCCAGCATTTT. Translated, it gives CASRKDSYSNQPQHF.

This CDR3 is CASSLEGTGPGNTIYF. CDR3 DNA sequence: TGTGCCAGCAGCTTGGAGGGGACAGGGCCTGGAAACACCATATATTTT. V is TRBV5-6 and J is TRBJ1-3, with TRBD1 matching over 9 bases. This CDR3 is 16 amino acids long. Per germline, CDR1 SGHDT and CDR2 YYEEEE. The J segment lost 2 bases and the V segment lost 0 bases, leaving 3 bases of the junction unmatched.

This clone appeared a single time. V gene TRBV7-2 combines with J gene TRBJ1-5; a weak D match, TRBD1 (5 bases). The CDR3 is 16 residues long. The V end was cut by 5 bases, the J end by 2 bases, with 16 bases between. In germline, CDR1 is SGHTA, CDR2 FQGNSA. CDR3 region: CASSPRLGRGNQPQHF. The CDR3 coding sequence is TGTGCCAGCAGCCCCCGGTTGGGGCGTGGCAATCAGCCCCAGCATTTT.

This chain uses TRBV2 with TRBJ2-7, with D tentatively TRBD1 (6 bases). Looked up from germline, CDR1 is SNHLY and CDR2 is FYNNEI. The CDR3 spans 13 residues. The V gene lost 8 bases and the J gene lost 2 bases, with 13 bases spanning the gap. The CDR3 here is CASETTGTYEQYF. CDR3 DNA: TGTGCCAGCGAGACGACAGGTACCTACGAGCAGTACTTC.

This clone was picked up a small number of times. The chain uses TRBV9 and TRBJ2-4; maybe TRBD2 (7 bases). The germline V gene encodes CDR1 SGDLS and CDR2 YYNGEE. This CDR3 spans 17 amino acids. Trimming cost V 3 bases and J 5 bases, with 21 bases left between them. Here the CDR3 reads CASSAEGGDVSQNIQYF. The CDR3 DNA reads TGTGCCAGCAGCGCCGAGGGGGGGGATGTTAGCCAAAACATTCAGTACTTC. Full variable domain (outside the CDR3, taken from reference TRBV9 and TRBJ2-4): DSGVTQTPKHLITATGQRVTLRCSPRSGDLSVYWYQQSLDQGLQFLIQYYNGEERAKGNILERFSAQQFPDLHSELNLSSLELGDSALYFCASSAEGGDVSQNIQYFGAGTRLSVL.

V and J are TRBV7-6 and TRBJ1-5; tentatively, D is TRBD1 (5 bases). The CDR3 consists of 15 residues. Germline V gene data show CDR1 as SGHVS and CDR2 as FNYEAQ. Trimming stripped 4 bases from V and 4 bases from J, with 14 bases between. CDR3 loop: CASSSQAHGNQPQHF. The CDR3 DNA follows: TGTGCCAGCAGCTCACAGGCTCATGGGAATCAGCCCCAGCATTTT.

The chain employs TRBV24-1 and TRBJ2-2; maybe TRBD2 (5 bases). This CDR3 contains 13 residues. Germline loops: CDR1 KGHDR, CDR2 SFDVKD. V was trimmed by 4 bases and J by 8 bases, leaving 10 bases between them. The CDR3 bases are TGTGCCACCAGTGACCAACTAGATGGGGAGCTGTTTTTT. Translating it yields CATSDQLDGELFF.

The CDR3 region is CASSLSGSWADTQYF. As DNA, the CDR3 is TGTGCCAGCAGCTTATCGGGGTCGTGGGCGGATACGCAGTATTTT. The chain employs TRBV7-2 and TRBJ2-3; D is perhaps TRBD2 (5 bases). CDR1 and CDR2 from the germline V gene are SGHTA and FQGNSA. Trimming stripped 2 bases from V and 6 bases from J, with 15 bases between. This CDR3 contains 15 residues.

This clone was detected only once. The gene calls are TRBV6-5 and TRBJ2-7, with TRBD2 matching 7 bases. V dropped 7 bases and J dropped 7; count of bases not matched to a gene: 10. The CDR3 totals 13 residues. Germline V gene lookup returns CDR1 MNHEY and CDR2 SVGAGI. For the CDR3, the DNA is TGTGCCAGCAACCCCCTAGGCGGGGGAGAGCAGTACTTC. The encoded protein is CASNPLGGGEQYF.

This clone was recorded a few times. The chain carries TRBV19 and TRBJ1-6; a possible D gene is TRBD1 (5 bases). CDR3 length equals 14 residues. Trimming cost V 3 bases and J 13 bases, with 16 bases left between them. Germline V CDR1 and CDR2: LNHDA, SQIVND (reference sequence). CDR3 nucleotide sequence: TGTGCCAGTAGTATCGGCCGGGGGACCTCCCCCCTCCACTTT. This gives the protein CASSIGRGTSPLHF.

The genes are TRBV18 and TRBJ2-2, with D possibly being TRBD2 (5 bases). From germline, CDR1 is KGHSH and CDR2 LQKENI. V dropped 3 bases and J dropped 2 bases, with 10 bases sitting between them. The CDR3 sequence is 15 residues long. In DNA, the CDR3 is TGTGCCAGCTCACCGGACTCCTATAACACCGGGGAGCTGTTTTTT. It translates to CASSPDSYNTGELFF.

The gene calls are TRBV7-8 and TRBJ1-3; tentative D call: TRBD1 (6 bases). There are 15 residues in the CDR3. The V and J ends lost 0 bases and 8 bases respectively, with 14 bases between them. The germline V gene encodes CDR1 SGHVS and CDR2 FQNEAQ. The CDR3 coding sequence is TGTGCCAGCAGCTTAGCCTCTGGGGGCCTGGACACCATATATTTT. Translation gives CASSLASGGLDTIYF.

The CDR3 spells CASSQHRQGEQYF. In nucleotides, the CDR3 is TGTGCCAGCAGCCAACATAGGCAGGGCGAGCAGTACTTC. V is TRBV4-2 and J is TRBJ2-7, with D perhaps matching TRBD1 (5 bases). The V gene lost 2 bases and the J gene lost 6 bases, with 11 bases spanning the gap. Looked up from germline, CDR1 is LGHNA and CDR2 is YNFKEQ. The CDR3 runs to 13 residues.

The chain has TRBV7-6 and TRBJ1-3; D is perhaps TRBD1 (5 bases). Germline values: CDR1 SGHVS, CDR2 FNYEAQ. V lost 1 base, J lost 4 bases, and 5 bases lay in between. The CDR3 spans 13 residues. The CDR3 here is CASSLGQGNTIYF. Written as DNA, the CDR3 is TGTGCCAGCAGCTTAGGACAGGGAAACACCATATATTTT.

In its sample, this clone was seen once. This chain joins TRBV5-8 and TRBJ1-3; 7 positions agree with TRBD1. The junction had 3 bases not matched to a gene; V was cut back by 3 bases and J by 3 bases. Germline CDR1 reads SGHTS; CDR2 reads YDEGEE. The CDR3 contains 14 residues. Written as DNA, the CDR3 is TGTGCCAGCAGCTCCAACAGGGGTGGAAACACCATATATTTT. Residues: CASSSNRGGNTIYF.

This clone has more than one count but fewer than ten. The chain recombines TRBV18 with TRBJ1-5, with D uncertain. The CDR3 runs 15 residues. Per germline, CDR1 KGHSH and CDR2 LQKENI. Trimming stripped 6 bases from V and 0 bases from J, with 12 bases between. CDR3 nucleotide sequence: TGTGCCAGCTCGGTTGGAGGATATAGCAATCAGCCCCAGCATTTT. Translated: CASSVGGYSNQPQHF. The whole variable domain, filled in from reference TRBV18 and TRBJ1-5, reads NAGVMQNPRHLVRRRGQEARLRCSPMKGHSHVYWYRQLPEEGLKFMVYLQKENIIDESGMPKERFSAEFPKEGPSILRIQQVVRGDSAAYFCASSVGGYSNQPQHFGDGTRLSIL.

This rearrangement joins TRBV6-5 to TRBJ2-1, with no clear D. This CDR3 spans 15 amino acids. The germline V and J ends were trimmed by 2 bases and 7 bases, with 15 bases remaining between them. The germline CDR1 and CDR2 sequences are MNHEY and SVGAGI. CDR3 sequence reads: CASSYAGEARNEQFF. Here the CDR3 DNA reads TGTGCCAGCAGTTACGCCGGCGAAGCGCGGAATGAGCAGTTCTTC.

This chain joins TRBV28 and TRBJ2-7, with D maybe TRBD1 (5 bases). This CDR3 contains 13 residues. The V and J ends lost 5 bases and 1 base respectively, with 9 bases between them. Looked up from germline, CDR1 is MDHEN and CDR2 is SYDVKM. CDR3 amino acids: CASSARVSYEQYF. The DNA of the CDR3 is TGTGCCAGCAGTGCCAGGGTTTCCTACGAGCAGTACTTC.

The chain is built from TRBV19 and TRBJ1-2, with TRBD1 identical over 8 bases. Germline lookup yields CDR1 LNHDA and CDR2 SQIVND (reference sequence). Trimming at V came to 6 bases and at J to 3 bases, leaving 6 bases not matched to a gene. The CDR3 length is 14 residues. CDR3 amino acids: CASSALTGDYGYTF. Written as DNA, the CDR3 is TGTGCCAGTAGCGCCCTGACAGGGGACTATGGCTACACCTTC. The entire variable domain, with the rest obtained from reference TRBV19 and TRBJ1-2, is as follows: DGGITQSPKYLFRKEGQNVTLSCEQNLNHDAMYWYRQDPGQGLRLIYYSQIVNDFQKGDIAEGYSVSREKKESFPLTVTSAQKNPTAFYLCASSALTGDYGYTFGSGTRLTVV.

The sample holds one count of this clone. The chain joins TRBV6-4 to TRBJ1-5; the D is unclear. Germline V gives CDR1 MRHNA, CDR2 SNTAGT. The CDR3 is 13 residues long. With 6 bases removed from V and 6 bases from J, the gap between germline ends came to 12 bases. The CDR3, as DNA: TGTGCCAGCAGCGCCCAGGATGGTCAGCCCCAGCATTTT. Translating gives CASSAQDGQPQHF.

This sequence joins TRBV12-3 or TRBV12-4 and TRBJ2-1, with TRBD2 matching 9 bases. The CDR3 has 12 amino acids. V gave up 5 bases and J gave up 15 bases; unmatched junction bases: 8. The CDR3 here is CASSTTSGARFF. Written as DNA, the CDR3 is TGTGCCAGCAGTACGACTAGCGGAGCTAGGTTCTTC.

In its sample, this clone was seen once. This chain's CDR3 is CASSLSSGQRGYTF. CDR3 in DNA: TGTGCCAGCAGCTTGAGTAGTGGGCAACGGGGCTACACCTTC. This chain uses TRBV5-4 with TRBJ1-2; D ambiguous. This CDR3 is 14 amino acids long. V was clipped by 1 base and J by 8 bases, with 15 bases between them. CDR1 SGHNT and CDR2 YYREEE come from the germline V gene (reference sequence).

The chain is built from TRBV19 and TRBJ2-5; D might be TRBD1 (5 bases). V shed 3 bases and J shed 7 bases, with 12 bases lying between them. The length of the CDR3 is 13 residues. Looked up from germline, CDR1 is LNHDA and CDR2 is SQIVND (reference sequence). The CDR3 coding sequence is TGTGCCAGTAGTATGGGGCAGCAGGGGACCCAGTACTTC. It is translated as CASSMGQQGTQYF.

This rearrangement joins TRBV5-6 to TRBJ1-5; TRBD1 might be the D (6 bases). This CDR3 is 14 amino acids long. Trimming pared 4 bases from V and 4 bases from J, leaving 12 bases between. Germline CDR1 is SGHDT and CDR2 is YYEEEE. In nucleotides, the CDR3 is TGTGCCAGCAGCACCCGACAGGCTAATCAGCCCCAGCATTTT. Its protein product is CASSTRQANQPQHF.

CDR3: CASSKATSLSPSYEQYF. In DNA form, the CDR3 reads TGTGCCAGCAGCAAAGCGACATCGCTTTCCCCTTCCTACGAGCAGTACTTC. The V and J genes are TRBV21-1 and TRBJ2-7; the table's TRBD1 call for D was not verified on the DNA. TRBV21-1 is annotated as a pseudogene. The CDR3 has 17 amino acids.

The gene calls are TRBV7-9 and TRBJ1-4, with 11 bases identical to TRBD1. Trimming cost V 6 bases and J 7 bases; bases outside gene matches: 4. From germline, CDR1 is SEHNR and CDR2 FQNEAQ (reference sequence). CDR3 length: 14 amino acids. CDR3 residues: CASSWGTGGEKLFF. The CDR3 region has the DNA TGTGCCAGCAGTTGGGGGACAGGGGGTGAAAAACTGTTTTTT.

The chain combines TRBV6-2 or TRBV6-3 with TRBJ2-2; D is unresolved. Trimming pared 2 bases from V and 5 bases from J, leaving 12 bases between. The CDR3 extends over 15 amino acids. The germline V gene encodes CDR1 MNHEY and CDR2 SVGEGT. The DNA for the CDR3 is TGTGCCAGCAGTTACGTCTCCGTCGGGACCGGGGAGCTGTTTTTT. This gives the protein CASSYVSVGTGELFF.